This record looks at one TCR beta chain sequence and its context. The target antigen is unknown. The data derive from a study of OX40 agonist ivuxolimab in advanced cancers. Study-level background: Clinicians treated patients with ivuxolimab, an agonistic anti-OX40 (CD134) antibody. Three partial responders included one hepatocellular carcinoma patient and two cutaneous melanoma patients.

TCRdb's copy holds only in-frame clones and misses some; the assay was immunoSEQ multiplex PCR. Among over 20,000 clones, roughly four fifths were seen once, and the ten largest hold roughly 15%. V was shortened by 2 bases and J by 6 bases, with 8 bases between the two germline ends. CDR1 is MNHNS, CDR2 SASEGT, per germline. This CDR3 is built from 14 residues. Findings and caveats of the study: Average numbers of expanded clones were greater in CD8+ T cells than in CD4+.

The clonotype was recovered from an adult with an advanced solid tumor such as melanoma, head and neck, liver or kidney cancer. Sequencing was performed on CD4+ or CD8+ T cells sorted from blood, taken in a trial of the OX40 agonist ivuxolimab. The chain joins TRBV6-1 to TRBJ1-6; no clear D. The CDR3 spells CASSERLSNSPLHF. As DNA, the CDR3 is TGTGCCAGCAGTGAACGGCTCTCTAATTCACCCCTCCACTTT.